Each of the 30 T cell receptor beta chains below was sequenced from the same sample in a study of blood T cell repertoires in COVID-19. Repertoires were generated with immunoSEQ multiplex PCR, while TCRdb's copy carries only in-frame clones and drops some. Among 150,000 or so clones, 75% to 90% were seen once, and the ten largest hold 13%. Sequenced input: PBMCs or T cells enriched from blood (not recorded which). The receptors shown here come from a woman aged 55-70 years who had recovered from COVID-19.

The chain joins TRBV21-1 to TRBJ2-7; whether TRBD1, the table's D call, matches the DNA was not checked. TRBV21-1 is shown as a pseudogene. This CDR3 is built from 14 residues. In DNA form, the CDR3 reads TGTGCCAGCAGCCGGACAGGGGAGGGCTACGAGCAGTACTTC. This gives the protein CASSRTGEGYEQYF.

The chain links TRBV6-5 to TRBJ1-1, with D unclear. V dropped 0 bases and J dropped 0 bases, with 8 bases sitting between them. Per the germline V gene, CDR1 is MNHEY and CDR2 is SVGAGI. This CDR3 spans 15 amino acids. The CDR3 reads CASSYSEGMNTEAFF. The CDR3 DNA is TGTGCCAGCAGTTACTCGGAGGGCATGAACACTGAAGCTTTCTTT.

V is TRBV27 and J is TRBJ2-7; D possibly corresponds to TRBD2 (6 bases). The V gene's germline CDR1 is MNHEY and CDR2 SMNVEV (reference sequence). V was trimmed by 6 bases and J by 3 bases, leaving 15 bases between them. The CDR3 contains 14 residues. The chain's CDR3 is CASSVGGRLYEQYF. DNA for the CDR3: TGTGCCAGCAGCGTGGGGGGTAGGCTCTACGAGCAGTACTTC.

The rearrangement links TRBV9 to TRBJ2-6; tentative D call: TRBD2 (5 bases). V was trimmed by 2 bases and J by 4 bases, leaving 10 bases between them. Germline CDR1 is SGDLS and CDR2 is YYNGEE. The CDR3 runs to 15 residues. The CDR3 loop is CASSVEGLGANVLTF. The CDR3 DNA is TGTGCCAGCAGCGTTGAGGGCTTGGGGGCCAACGTCCTGACTTTC.

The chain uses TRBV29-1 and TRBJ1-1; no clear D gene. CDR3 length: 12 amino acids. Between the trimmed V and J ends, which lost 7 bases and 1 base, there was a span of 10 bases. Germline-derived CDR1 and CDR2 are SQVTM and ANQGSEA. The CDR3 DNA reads TGCAGCGCCCGAGGCCGGAACACTGAAGCTTTCTTT. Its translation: CSARGRNTEAFF. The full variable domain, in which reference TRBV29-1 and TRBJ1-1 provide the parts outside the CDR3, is SAVISQKPSRDICQRGTSLTIQCQVDSQVTMMFWYRQQPGQSLTLIATANQGSEATYESGFVIDKFPISRPNLTFSTLTVSNMSPEDSSIYLCSARGRNTEAFFGQGTRLTVV.

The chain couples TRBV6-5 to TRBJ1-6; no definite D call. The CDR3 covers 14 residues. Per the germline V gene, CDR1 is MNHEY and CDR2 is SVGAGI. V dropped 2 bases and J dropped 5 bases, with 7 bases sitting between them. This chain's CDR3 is CASSYVRDNSPLHF. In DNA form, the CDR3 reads TGTGCCAGCAGTTACGTACGGGATAATTCACCCCTCCACTTT.

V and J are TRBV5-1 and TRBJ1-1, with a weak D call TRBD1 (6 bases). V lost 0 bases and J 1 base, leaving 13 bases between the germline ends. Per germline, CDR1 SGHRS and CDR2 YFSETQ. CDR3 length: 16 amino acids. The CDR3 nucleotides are TGCGCCAGCAGCTTGGAATCGGGACACCCGAACACTGAAGCTTTCTTT. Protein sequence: CASSLESGHPNTEAFF.

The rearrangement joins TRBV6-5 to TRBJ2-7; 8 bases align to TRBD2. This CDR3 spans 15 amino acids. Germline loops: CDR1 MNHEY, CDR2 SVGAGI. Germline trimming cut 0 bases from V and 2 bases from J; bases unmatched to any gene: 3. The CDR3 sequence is CASSYSGGGTYEQYF. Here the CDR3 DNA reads TGTGCCAGCAGTTACTCCGGGGGGGGAACCTACGAGCAGTACTTC.

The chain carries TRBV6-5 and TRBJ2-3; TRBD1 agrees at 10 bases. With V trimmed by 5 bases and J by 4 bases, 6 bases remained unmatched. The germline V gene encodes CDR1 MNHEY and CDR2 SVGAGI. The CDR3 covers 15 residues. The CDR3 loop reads CASSRDRGGPDTQYF. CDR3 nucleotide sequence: TGTGCCAGCAGTCGGGACAGGGGAGGGCCAGATACGCAGTATTTT.

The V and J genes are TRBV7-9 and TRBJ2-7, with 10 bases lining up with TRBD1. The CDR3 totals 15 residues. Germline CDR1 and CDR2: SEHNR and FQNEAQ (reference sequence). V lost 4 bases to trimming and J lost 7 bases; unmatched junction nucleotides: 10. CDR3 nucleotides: TGTGCCAGCAGCTCACCGGGACAGGGGCGGCGGGAGCAGTACTTC. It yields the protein CASSSPGQGRREQYF.

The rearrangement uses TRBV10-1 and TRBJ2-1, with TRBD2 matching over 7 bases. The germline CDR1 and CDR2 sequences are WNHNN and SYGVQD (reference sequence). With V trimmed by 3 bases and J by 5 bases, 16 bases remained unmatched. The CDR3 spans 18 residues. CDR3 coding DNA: TGCGCCAGCAGTGAACTCGCGGGGGAGAATTTTAGGGACAATGAGCAGTTCTTC. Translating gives CASSELAGENFRDNEQFF.

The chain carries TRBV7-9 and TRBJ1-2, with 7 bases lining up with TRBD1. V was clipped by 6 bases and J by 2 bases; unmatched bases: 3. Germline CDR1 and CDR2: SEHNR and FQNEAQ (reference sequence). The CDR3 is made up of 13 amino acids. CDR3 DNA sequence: TGTGCCAGCAGACAGGGACAGAACTATGGCTACACCTTC. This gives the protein CASRQGQNYGYTF.

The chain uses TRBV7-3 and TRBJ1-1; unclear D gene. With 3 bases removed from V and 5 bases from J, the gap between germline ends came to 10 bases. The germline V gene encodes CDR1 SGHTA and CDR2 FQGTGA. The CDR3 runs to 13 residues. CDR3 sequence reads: CASSFGERTEAFF. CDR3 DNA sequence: TGTGCCAGCAGCTTTGGGGAGAGGACTGAAGCTTTCTTT. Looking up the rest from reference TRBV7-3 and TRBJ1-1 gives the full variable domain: GAGVSQTPSNKVTEKGKYVELRCDPISGHTALYWYRQSLGQGPEFLIYFQGTGAADDSGLPNDRFFAVRPEGSVSTLKIQRTERGDSAVYLCASSFGERTEAFFGQGTRLTVV.

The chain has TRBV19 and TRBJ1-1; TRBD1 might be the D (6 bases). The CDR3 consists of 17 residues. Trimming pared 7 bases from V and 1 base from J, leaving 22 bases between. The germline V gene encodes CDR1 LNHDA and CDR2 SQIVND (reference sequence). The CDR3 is CASTASPLGTQNTEAFF. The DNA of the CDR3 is TGTGCCAGTACCGCCTCCCCCCTCGGGACACAGAACACTGAAGCTTTCTTT. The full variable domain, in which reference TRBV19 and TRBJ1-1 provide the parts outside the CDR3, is DGGITQSPKYLFRKEGQNVTLSCEQNLNHDAMYWYRQDPGQGLRLIYYSQIVNDFQKGDIAEGYSVSREKKESFPLTVTSAQKNPTAFYLCASTASPLGTQNTEAFFGQGTRLTVV.

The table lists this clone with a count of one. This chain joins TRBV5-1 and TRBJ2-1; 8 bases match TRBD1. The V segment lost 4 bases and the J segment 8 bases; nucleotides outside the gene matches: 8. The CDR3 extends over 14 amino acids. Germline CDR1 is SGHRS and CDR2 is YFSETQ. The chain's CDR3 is CASSKNRGTDEQFF. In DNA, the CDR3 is TGCGCCAGCAGCAAAAACAGGGGGACCGATGAGCAGTTCTTC.

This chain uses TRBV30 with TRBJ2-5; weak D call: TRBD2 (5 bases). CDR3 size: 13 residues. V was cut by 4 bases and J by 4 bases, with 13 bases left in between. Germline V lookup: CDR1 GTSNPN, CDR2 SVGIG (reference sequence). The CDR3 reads CAWTPGMVETQYF. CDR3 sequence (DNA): TGTGCCTGGACACCGGGGATGGTAGAGACCCAGTACTTC.

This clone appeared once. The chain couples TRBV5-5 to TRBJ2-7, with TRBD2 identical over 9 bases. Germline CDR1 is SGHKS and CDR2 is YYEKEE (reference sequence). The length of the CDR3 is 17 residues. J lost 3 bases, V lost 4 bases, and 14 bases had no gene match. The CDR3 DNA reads TGTGCCAGCAGCCTTCCAGGGTTAGGGACTAGCAACTACGAGCAGTACTTC. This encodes CASSLPGLGTSNYEQYF.

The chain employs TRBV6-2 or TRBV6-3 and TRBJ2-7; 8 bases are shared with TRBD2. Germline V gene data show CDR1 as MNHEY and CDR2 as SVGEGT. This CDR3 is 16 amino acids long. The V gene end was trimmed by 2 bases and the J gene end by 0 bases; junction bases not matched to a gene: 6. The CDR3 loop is CASSYVLGTSSYEQYF. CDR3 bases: TGTGCCAGCAGTTACGTTCTAGGGACTAGCTCCTACGAGCAGTACTTC.

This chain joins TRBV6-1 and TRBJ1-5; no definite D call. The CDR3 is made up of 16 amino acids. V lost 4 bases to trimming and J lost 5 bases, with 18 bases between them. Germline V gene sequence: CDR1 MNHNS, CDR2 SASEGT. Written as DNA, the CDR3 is TGTGCCAGCAGTGCCCTTGACGGGAGGACCTATCAGCCCCAGCATTTT. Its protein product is CASSALDGRTYQPQHF.

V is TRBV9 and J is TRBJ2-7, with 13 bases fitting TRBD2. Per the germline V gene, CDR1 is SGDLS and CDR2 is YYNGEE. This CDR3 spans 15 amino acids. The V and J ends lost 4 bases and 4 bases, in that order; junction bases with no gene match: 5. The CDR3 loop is CASSSGLAGVYEQYF. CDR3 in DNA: TGTGCCAGCAGCTCCGGACTAGCGGGGGTGTACGAGCAGTACTTC.

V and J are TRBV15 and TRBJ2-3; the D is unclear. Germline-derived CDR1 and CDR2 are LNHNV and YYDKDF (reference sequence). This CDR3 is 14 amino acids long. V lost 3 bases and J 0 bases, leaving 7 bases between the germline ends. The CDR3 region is CATSSWASTDTQYF. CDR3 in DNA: TGTGCCACCAGCAGTTGGGCCAGCACAGATACGCAGTATTTT.

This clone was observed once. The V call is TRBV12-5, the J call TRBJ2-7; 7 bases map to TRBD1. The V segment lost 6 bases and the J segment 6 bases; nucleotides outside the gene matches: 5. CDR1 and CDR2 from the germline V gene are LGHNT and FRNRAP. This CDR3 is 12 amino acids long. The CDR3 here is CASGTGRGEQYF. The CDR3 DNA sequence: TGTGCTAGTGGGACAGGGCGCGGCGAGCAGTACTTC.

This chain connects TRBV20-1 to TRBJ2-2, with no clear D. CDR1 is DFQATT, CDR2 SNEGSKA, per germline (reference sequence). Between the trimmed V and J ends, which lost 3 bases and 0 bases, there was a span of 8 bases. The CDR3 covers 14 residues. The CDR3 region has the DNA TGCAGTGCTAGTCCCGTCGCGAACACCGGGGAGCTGTTTTTT. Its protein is CSASPVANTGELFF.

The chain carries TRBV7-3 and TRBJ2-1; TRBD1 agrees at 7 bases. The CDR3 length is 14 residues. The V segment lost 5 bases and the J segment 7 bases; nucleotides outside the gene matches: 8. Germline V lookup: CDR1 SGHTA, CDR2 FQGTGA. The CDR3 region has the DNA TGTGCCAGCAGCCCGGGACAGAGTACGAATGAGCAGTTCTTC. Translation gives CASSPGQSTNEQFF.

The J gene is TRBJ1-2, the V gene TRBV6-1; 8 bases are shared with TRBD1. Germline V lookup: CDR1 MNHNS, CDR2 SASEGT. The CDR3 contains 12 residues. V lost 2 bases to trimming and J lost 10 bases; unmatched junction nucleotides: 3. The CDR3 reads CASSETQGDYTF. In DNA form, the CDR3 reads TGTGCCAGCAGTGAAACACAGGGGGACTACACCTTC.

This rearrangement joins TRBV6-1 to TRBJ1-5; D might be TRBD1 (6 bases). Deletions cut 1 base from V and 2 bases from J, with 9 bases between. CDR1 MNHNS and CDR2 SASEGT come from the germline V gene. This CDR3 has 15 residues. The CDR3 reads CASSEGRGGNQPQHF. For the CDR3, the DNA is TGTGCCAGCAGTGAAGGCAGGGGCGGCAATCAGCCCCAGCATTTT.

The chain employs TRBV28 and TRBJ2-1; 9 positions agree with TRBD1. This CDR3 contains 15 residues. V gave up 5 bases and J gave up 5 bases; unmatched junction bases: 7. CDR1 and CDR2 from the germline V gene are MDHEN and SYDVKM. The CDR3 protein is CASSPPGTGNNEQFF. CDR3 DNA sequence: TGTGCCAGCAGTCCCCCCGGGACAGGGAACAATGAGCAGTTCTTC.

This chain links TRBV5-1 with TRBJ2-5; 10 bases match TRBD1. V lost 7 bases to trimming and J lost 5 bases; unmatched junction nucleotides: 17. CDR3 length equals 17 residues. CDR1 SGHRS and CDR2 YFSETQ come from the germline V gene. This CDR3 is CASAQRARQGAMETQYF. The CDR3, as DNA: TGCGCCAGCGCTCAAAGGGCAAGACAGGGGGCAATGGAGACCCAGTACTTC. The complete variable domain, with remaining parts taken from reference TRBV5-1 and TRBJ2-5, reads KAGVTQTPRYLIKTRGQQVTLSCSPISGHRSVSWYQQTPGQGLQFLFEYFSETQRNKGNFPGRFSGRQFSNSRSEMNVSTLELGDSALYLCASAQRARQGAMETQYFGPGTRLLVL.

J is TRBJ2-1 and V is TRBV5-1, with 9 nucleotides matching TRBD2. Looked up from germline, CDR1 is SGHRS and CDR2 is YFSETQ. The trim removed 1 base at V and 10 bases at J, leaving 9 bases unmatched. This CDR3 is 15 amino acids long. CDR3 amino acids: CASSLSPSGVGEQFF. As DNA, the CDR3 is TGCGCCAGCAGCTTGAGCCCTAGCGGGGTGGGGGAGCAGTTCTTC. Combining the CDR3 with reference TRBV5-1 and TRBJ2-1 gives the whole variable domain KAGVTQTPRYLIKTRGQQVTLSCSPISGHRSVSWYQQTPGQGLQFLFEYFSETQRNKGNFPGRFSGRQFSNSRSEMNVSTLELGDSALYLCASSLSPSGVGEQFFGPGTRLTVL.

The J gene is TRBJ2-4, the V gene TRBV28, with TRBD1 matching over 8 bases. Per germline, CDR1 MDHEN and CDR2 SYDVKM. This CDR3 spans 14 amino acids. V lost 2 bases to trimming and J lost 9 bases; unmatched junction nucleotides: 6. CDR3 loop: CASSLGYRGAIQYF. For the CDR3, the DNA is TGTGCCAGCAGTTTAGGTTACAGGGGGGCCATTCAGTACTTC.